This is a list of T cell receptor beta chains from one sample in a study of shared clonotypes between healthy human individuals. Profiled with immunoSEQ multiplex PCR; TCRdb holds only in-frame clones, not every one. The data contain about 1 million clones, approximately 68% of them seen just once; the ten biggest clones take up around 1.5%. Sequenced sample: memory CD4+ T cells sorted from blood. Receptor source: a man aged 18 to 30 in good health. The CDR3 runs from the conserved cysteine through the conserved F or W. The D gene is left open where the match is weak. Some rows mark clone size as missing; the rest say once, few, many or name a class of expanded clone.

j_gene	v_gene	d_gene	abundance	CDR3nt	CDR3aa
TRBJ1-4	TRBV7-9	NA	NA	TGTGCCAGCAGCCCCCCCCTGGGGCTTGCAACTAATGAAAAACTGTTTTTT	CASSPPLGLATNEKLFF
TRBJ2-3	TRBV4-1	TRBD2	NA	TGCGCCAGCAGCCAAGAACAGTCTAGCGGGGGCCAAAGAGATACGCAGTATTTT	CASSQEQSSGGQRDTQYF
TRBJ2-2	TRBV19	NA	few	TGTGCCAGTAGAAGGGCAACGAACACCGGGGAGCTGTTTTTT	CASRRATNTGELFF
TRBJ2-1	TRBV14	NA	NA	TGTGCCAGCAGCCAAGATTACGGGGAGCAGTTCTTC	CASSQDYGEQFF
TRBJ2-7	TRBV28	NA	NA	TGTGCCAGCAGTTTAAACCAGGGAAAATACGAGCAGTACTTC	CASSLNQGKYEQYF
TRBJ1-3	TRBV5-1	NA	NA	TGCGCCAGCAGCCCCCAAGGTAGCTCTGGAAACACCATATATTTT	CASSPQGSSGNTIYF
TRBJ2-1	TRBV5-1	TRBD2	NA	TGCGCCAGCAGCCTGGACGGGACTAGGGCCTACAATGAGCAGTTCTTC	CASSLDGTRAYNEQFF
TRBJ1-3	TRBV30	TRBD1	NA	TGTGCCCGTCAGGGGGCGGACACCATATATTTT	CARQGADTIYF
TRBJ2-3	TRBV5-6	NA	NA	TGTGCCAGCAGCCCGCTTGGGGCCACAGATACGCAGTATTTT	CASSPLGATDTQYF
TRBJ2-7	TRBV28	NA	NA	TGTGCCAGCATCCCCCTCAGGAGAAGCTCCTACGAGCAGTACTTC	CASIPLRRSSYEQYF
TRBJ1-3	TRBV30	NA	few	TGTGCCTGGAGTGTAAAAGGGTTAGGAAACACCATATATTTT	CAWSVKGLGNTIYF
TRBJ2-6	TRBV28	NA	NA	TGTGCCAGCAGTGACCAGATTGGGCGGGGCCGCTCTGGGGCCAACGTCCTGACTTTC	CASSDQIGRGRSGANVLTF
TRBJ2-3	TRBV5-1	TRBD2	NA	TGCGCCAGCAGAACCCCCGAGAGGAGGCTAGCGGGAGGGCCCTCAGATACGCAGTATTTT	CASRTPERRLAGGPSDTQYF
TRBJ1-2	TRBV6-1	NA	few	TGTGCCATCATACCCACCCCCGGGCCCCAGTATGGCTACACCTTC	CAIIPTPGPQYGYTF
TRBJ2-4	TRBV5-1	TRBD1	NA	TGCGCCAGCAGCCCTACTAGTGACAGGGGGATAGCCAAAAACATTCAGTACTTC	CASSPTSDRGIAKNIQYF
TRBJ1-3	TRBV7-2	NA	few	TGTGCCAGCACCTTCGGAGGGCTTGGAAACACCATATATTTT	CASTFGGLGNTIYF
TRBJ1-2	TRBV6-1	TRBD1	few	TGTGCCAGCAGTGAGGACAGGGTGTCTGGCTACACCTTC	CASSEDRVSGYTF
TRBJ2-7	TRBV29-1	TRBD2	NA	TGCAGCGTTGACTGGCTAGCGGGAGGGCCCGAGCAGTACTTC	CSVDWLAGGPEQYF
TRBJ2-7	TRBV19	TRBD2	few	TGTGCCAGTAGTATAAGCGGGGGCACCTACGAGCAGTACTTC	CASSISGGTYEQYF
TRBJ2-3	TRBV5-1	TRBD2	NA	TGCGCCAGCAGCTTGGGACTAGCGACTAGCACAGATACGCAGTATTTT	CASSLGLATSTDTQYF
TRBJ1-1	TRBV7-2	NA	few	TGTGCCAGCAGCTTAGACGCGGCTCGTGTGAACACTGAAGCTTTCTTT	CASSLDAARVNTEAFF
TRBJ2-7	TRBV11-2	TRBD1	NA	TGTGCCAGCAGTGACAGGGGGCGTCCCGAGCAGTACTTC	CASSDRGRPEQYF
TRBJ2-7	TRBV18	NA	few	TGTGCCAGCTCACGGACGGACTCGAGCGAGCAGTACTTC	CASSRTDSSEQYF
TRBJ2-1	TRBV6-6	NA	NA	TGTGCCAGCAGAGGTGGGGAGGTCGCCTACAATGAGCAGTTCTTC	CASRGGEVAYNEQFF
TRBJ1-3	TRBV30	TRBD1	NA	TGTGCCTGTGGGACAGGGGGCGCTTTTGGAAACACCATATATTTT	CACGTGGAFGNTIYF
TRBJ2-3	TRBV5-4	TRBD2	NA	TGTGCCAGCAGCTCACGGACTAGCGGGGCCTTGGATACGCAGTATTTT	CASSSRTSGALDTQYF
TRBJ1-1	TRBV5-6	NA	few	TGTGCCAGCAGCTGGAATAGGGGCACTGAAGCTTTCTTT	CASSWNRGTEAFF
TRBJ2-2	TRBV5-6	NA	NA	TGTGCCAGCAGCTCTTGGGGAAGCACCGGGGAGCTGTTTTTT	CASSSWGSTGELFF
TRBJ2-3	TRBV2	TRBD1	NA	TGTGCCAGCAGCGACAGGGGGAGCACAGATACGCAGTATTTT	CASSDRGSTDTQYF
TRBJ2-2	TRBV6-4	NA	NA	TGTGCCAGCAGGCGGGACAGTCTCACCGGGGAGCTGTTTTTT	CASRRDSLTGELFF
TRBJ2-2	TRBV30	NA	once	TGTGCCTGGAGTGCGGGTGCCGGGGAGCTGTTTTTT	CAWSAGAGELFF
TRBJ2-7	TRBV6-5	NA	NA	TGTGCCAGCAGTGCACTAGACGAGCAGTACTTC	CASSALDEQYF
TRBJ2-5	TRBV5-6	TRBD2	NA	TGTGCCAGCAGCTACTTAGCGGGATACCAAGAGACCCAGTACTTC	CASSYLAGYQETQYF
TRBJ1-5	TRBV27	NA	NA	TGTGCCAGCAGTTTCGGGGGTCGGCCCCAGCATTTT	CASSFGGRPQHF
TRBJ2-5	TRBV6-1	TRBD1	NA	TGTGCCAGCAGTTTAGGGGGCAGGGAGACCCAGTACTTC	CASSLGGRETQYF
TRBJ2-7	TRBV2	NA	NA	TGTGCCAGCAGTGCCGGGGAGGTCGAGCAGTACTTC	CASSAGEVEQYF
TRBJ2-5	TRBV11-1	TRBD2	NA	TGTGCCAGCAGCTTATCCAAAGCGGGGGGGCAGGAGACCCAGTACTTC	CASSLSKAGGQETQYF
TRBJ2-7	TRBV5-1	NA	NA	TGCGCCAGCAGCCCCTCAGCCGGGACACTCTACGAGCAGTACTTC	CASSPSAGTLYEQYF
TRBJ2-1	TRBV20-1	NA	NA	TGCAGTGCTAGAGATACGTTGGGGCAGTTCTTC	CSARDTLGQFF
TRBJ2-7	TRBV6-6	NA	once	TGTGCCAGCAGTTTAGTGGAGCGCGAGCAGTACTTC	CASSLVEREQYF
TRBJ2-5	TRBV9	TRBD2	NA	TGTGCCAGCAGCGGCCGAGGTAGCGGGAGGGGAGAGACCCAGTACTTC	CASSGRGSGRGETQYF
TRBJ1-3	TRBV18	NA	NA	TGTGCCAGCTCACTCGAAAATATCTCTGGAAACACCATATATTTT	CASSLENISGNTIYF
TRBJ1-5	TRBV4-1	NA	NA	TGCGCCAGCAGCCAAGATGGGGGGGGCGGTCAGCCCCAGCATTTT	CASSQDGGGGQPQHF
TRBJ1-1	TRBV11-2	NA	few	TGTGCCAGCAGTCAATCGGGACGGGTGAACACTGAAGCTTTCTTT	CASSQSGRVNTEAFF
TRBJ2-7	TRBV4-2	NA	NA	TGTGCCAGCAGCTTGGGTACACAGGGTTACGAGCAGTACTTC	CASSLGTQGYEQYF
TRBJ1-4	TRBV5-6	NA	few	TGTGCCAGCAGCCTGCCCGCAACTAATGAAAAACTGTTTTTT	CASSLPATNEKLFF
TRBJ2-1	TRBV4-3	NA	NA	TGCGCCAGCAGCCAAGATATAGGCGGCAGCTCCTACAATGAGCAGTTCTTC	CASSQDIGGSSYNEQFF
TRBJ1-1	TRBV13	NA	once	TGTGCCAGCAGCTCGGGGAGATCCCCTGAAGCTTTCTTT	CASSSGRSPEAFF
TRBJ2-5	TRBV7-3	NA	NA	TGTGCCAGCAGCTTTGGGCCGGGAGAGACCCAGTACTTC	CASSFGPGETQYF
TRBJ1-5	TRBV5-3	NA	NA	TGTGCCAGAAGCTTGAAGGGTCATCAGCCCCAGCATTTT	CARSLKGHQPQHF
TRBJ1-5	TRBV18	NA	NA	TGTGCCAGCTCACCGGGACTTGATCAGCCCCAGCATTTT	CASSPGLDQPQHF
TRBJ2-7	TRBV6-1	TRBD1	NA	TGTGCCAGCAGTGATTCGCACCGGGACAGGAAATACGAGCAGTACTTC	CASSDSHRDRKYEQYF
TRBJ1-1	TRBV9	TRBD1	few	TGTGCCAGCAGCTTGGACAGGGACACTGAAGCTTTCTTT	CASSLDRDTEAFF
TRBJ1-4	TRBV6-5	TRBD1	NA	TGTGCCAGCAGACCCCCGGGACAGGGAAATGAAAAACTGTTTTTT	CASRPPGQGNEKLFF
TRBJ2-3	TRBV7-2	TRBD2	NA	TGTGCCAGCAGCTCCTCTAGCGGGGGGGTGTCAGATACGCAGTATTTT	CASSSSSGGVSDTQYF
TRBJ2-3	TRBV5-1	NA	NA	TGCGCCAGCAGCTTGGACGGGGGACCCGGGGGTACGCAGTATTTT	CASSLDGGPGGTQYF
TRBJ1-1	TRBV6-1	NA	NA	TGTGCCAGCAGTGAAGCGTGGGTTAACACTGAAGCTTTCTTT	CASSEAWVNTEAFF